The clone carrying this TCR beta chain was detected once. These data come from a study of OX40 agonist ivuxolimab in advanced cancers. The wider study: Having had anti-PD-1, anti-PD-L1 or anti-CTLA-4 therapy before was allowed, and approximately 40% had some.

Assay: immunoSEQ multiplex PCR; the TCRdb copy retains only in-frame clones and omits some. Counted here are over 13,000 clones, 70% occurring once; the ten biggest clones make up 36%. Sampled blood was obtained at baseline, cycle 4 day 1, and cycle 7 day 1. Germline loops: CDR1 SGHRS, CDR2 YFSETQ. CDR3 length: 15 amino acids. Trimming shortened V by 4 bases and J by 4 bases, and 16 bases separated the two germline ends. The sequencing used CD4+ or CD8+ T cells sorted from blood, collected in a trial of the OX40 agonist ivuxolimab. The gene calls are TRBV5-1 and TRBJ2-3; the D gene is possibly TRBD2 (6 bases). The clonotype originates from an adult with an advanced solid tumor such as melanoma, head and neck, liver or kidney cancer. The CDR3 DNA is TGCGCCAGCAGCCCCAGGCTGGGGGAGGCAGATACGCAGTATTTT. Translated: CASSPRLGEADTQYF.